This record concerns one TCR beta chain sequence. Its specificity is unknown. Combining a sample-barcoded 5' primer with a J-beta primer mix, a second PCR ran for 7 to 11 cycles. The yield of each sample was at least 2.5 million CDR3-containing paired-end reads. TCRdb used MiXCR to reprocess the 5' RACE reads, holding one entry per CDR3 protein. The sample consists of about 680,000 distinct CDR3 sequences, more than 40% of them appearing once. Germline V lookup: CDR1 SGHRS, CDR2 YFSETQ. This CDR3 has 15 residues. The V end was cut by 2 bases, the J end by 1 base, with 12 bases between. This entry belongs to a study of blood T cells in healthy people across ages. Turning to the study itself: Template switching picked up about one barcoded beta molecule for each two T cells.

Findings and caveats of the study: Greater diversity and more naive CD4+ cells were seen in long-lived donors than in aged donors.

This receptor was obtained from a woman in her sixties or seventies in good health. Sequencing was carried out using blood. This rearrangement joins TRBV5-1 to TRBJ1-1, with a tentative D call TRBD1 (6 bases). CDR3 sequence (DNA): TGCGCCAGCAGCTTTGCCGGACAGTCGAACACTGAAGCTTTCTTT. As protein: CASSFAGQSNTEAFF.